This record looks at one TCR beta chain sequence and its context. This clonotype was picked up many times. The clone's antigen remains unknown. The record has no base qualities; no much larger clone is one base away. After removal of 4 bases from V and 6 bases from J, the junction retains 12 bases not matched to a gene. From the cysteine through the phenylalanine, the CDR3 covers 15 amino acids. Of all the DNA, just the CDR3 is kept, 45 bases in frame from base 1. CDR1 and CDR2, looked up from the germline V gene, are MDHEN and SYDVKM. Libraries of naive CD8 T cells were built from approximately 20,000 to 1,000,000 sorted cells, with 10%, 30% or 50% of the purified RNA used. On a BD FACSAria II, naive CD8 T cells were FACS-sorted as CD8+CD4-CCR7+CD45RA+ and collected into RLT Plus buffer. Ten to eleven TCR copies' worth of Jurkat RNA were spiked into roughly 17,000-1,100,000 naive CD8 T cell samples to test detection sensitivity. Enrichment of CD8 T cells was performed with RosetteSep CD8+ T Cell Enrichment Cocktail and Ficoll-Paque, after which ACK red cell lysis was carried out.

The sample belongs to a study of molecular identifiers for immune sequencing clone quantification (dated by TCRdb to the late 2010s). For context, the study as a whole: For a replicate experiment, RNA from around 20,000 or 99,000 naive CD8 T cells was divided into five aliquots, of which four were sequenced. This methods study benchmarked molecular-identifier clustering-based TCR repertoire sequencing (MIDCIRS) and TCR RNA copy counting, using CD8 T cells to do so.

Overall results and qualifications from the work: The sizes of highly expanded clones could end up underestimated when identical TCR molecules share a barcode. Naive libraries contained spiked-in Jurkat TCR RNA (more than 9 copies' worth), which is not part of the donor repertoire. Spiked-in Jurkat TCR RNA equal to a single cell's worth was reported to be detectable even within one million naive CD8 T cells. Without barcode sub-clustering, chimeric consensus sequences inflated TCR diversity; chimeras reached as high as 47%. Clones above 20 RNA copies held over 97% of molecules in CMV-specific effector cells but under 1% in naive cells. Modeling gave 3 to 3.5 recovered TCR RNA copies per cell versus 8 to 10 by digital PCR, implying around 31% capture efficiency.

The library was built by means of PCR. Sequenced using an Illumina HiSeq 4000. Bulk TCR libraries were generated as previously described, with the TCR primers listed in Table S5 used. Purification of total RNA was performed with the Qiagen AllPrep DNA/RNA kit. Before any analysis, reads coming from multiple sequencing runs of the same library were combined into one pool. The study's own analysis went as follows. Reads were retained only if an exact TCR constant sequence was present, and the retained reads were trimmed to 150 nt and grouped according to their 12-nt molecular barcodes. Reads inside each barcode group were sub-clustered using a 15% Levenshtein threshold, and a quality-weighted consensus sequence was constructed for each RNA molecule. Non-functional sequences were removed, as were lower-count sequences one edit away from another. On the basis of fitting two negative binomial distributions, barcode sub-clusters with fewer than 20% of the maximum read count were discarded. TCRdb handled the public reads itself, with Q25 trimming in fastp and clone calling in MiXCR, and kept productive beta chains. Rows are combined by CDR3 protein, so each entry shows the most common genes and DNA. TCRdb, not the authors, supplied the V and J calls. The sample table lists 75,000 to 100,000 distinct CDR3 sequences, roughly 20% of them with a count of one. The ten top clones hold about 0.85% of the sample.

Sample: naive CD8+ T cells from blood, with Jurkat cell RNA spiked in. Sample cell subset or site, as interpreted from the label and publication: FACS-sorted CD8+CD4-CCR7+CD45RA+ naive T cells. The chain employs TRBV28 and TRBJ2-7; a stretch of 7 junction bases matches TRBD2. The receptor's source is a human donor in good health. Some libraries in this study had Jurkat cell RNA spiked in. This receptor carries the CDR3 CASSSPSGPSLEQYF. Here is the DNA: TGTGCCAGCAGTTCCCCTAGCGGTCCCAGTCTCGAGCAGTACTTC. Where the CDR3 stops, the reference TRBV28 and TRBJ2-7 genes take over; the full variable domain is DVKVTQSSRYLVKRTGEKVFLECVQDMDHENMFWYRQDPGLGLRLIYFSYDVKMKEKGDIPEGYSVSREKKERFSLILESASTNQTSMYLCASSSPSGPSLEQYFGPGTRLTVT.